Given below is one T cell receptor (beta chain) in context. TCRdb's table, derived via immunoSEQ multiplex PCR, lists solely in-frame clones and lacks some. The sample consists of some 100,000 clones, around nine tenths of them appearing once. The CDR3 length is 16 residues. The trim removed 4 bases at V and 0 bases at J, leaving 7 bases unmatched. CDR1 is SGHRS, CDR2 YFSETQ, per germline. These data originate in a study of T cell responses to AZD1222 COVID-19 vaccine. This clonotype was obtained from an adult in good health. The specimen comprised peripheral blood, sampled on day 0 of AZD1222 vaccination. This sequence joins TRBV5-1 and TRBJ1-3, with 7 bases lining up with TRBD1. The CDR3 region is CASSLGQAFSGNTIYF. In nucleotides, the CDR3 is TGCGCCAGCAGCCTAGGACAGGCCTTCTCTGGAAACACCATATATTTT.